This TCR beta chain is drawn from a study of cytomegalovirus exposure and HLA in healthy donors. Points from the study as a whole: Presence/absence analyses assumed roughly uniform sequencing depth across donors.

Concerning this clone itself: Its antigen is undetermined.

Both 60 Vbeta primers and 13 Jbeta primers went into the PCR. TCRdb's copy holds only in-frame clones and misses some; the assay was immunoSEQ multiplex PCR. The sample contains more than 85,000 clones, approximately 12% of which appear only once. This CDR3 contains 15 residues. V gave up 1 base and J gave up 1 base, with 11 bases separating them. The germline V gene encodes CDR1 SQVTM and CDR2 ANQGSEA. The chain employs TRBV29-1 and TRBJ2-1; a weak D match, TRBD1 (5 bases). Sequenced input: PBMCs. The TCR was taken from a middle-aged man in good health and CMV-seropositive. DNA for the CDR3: TGCAGCGTTGAAGTAGGCAGGGTGTCCTACAATGAGCAGTTCTTC. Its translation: CSVEVGRVSYNEQFF.